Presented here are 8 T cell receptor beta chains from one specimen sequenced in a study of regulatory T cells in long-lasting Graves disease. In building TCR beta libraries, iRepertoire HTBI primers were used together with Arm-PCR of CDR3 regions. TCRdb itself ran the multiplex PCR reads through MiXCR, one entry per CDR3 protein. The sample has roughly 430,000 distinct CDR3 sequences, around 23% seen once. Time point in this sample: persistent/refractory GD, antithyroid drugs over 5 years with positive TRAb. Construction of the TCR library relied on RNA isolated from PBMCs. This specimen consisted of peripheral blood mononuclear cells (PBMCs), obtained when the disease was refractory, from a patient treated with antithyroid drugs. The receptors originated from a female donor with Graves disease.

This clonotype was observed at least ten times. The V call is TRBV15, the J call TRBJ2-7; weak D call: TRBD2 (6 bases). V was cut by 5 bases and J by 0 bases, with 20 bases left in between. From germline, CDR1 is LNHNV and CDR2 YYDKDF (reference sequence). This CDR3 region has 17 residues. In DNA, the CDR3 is TGTGCCACCAGCGCATACTCTAGCGTCGGGAGCTCCTACGAGCAGTACTTC. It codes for CATSAYSSVGSSYEQYF. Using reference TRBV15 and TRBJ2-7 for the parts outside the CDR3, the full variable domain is DAMVIQNPRYQVTQFGKPVTLSCSQTLNHNVMYWYQQKSSQAPKLLFHYYDKDFNNEADTPDNFQSRRPNTSFCFLDIRSPGLGDTAMYLCATSAYSSVGSSYEQYFGPGTRLTVT.

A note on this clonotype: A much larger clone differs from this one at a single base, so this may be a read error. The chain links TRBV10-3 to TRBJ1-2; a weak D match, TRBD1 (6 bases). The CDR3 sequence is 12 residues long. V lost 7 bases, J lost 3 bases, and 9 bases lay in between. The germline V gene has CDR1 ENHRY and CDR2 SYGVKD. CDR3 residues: CAINSGDYGYTF. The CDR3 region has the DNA TGTGCCATCAACTCAGGGGACTATGGCTACACCTTC.

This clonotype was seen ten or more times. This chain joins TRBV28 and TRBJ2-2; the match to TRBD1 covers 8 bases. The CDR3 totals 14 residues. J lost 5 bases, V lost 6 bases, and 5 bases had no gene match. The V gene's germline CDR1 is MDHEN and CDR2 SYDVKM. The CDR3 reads CASRTGGYTGELFF. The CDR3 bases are TGTGCCAGCAGAACAGGGGGGTATACCGGGGAGCTGTTTTTT.

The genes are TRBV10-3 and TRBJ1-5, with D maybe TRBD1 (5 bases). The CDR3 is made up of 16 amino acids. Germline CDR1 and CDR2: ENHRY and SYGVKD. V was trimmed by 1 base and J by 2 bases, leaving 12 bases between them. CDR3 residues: CAISELGELGNQPQHF. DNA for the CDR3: TGTGCCATCAGTGAGTTGGGGGAGCTTGGCAATCAGCCCCAGCATTTT.

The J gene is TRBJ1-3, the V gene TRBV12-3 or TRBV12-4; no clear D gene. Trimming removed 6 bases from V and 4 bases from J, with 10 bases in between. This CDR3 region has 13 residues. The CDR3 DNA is TGTGCCAGCAGGGGAGGGCAAGGAAACACCATATATTTT. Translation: CASRGGQGNTIYF.

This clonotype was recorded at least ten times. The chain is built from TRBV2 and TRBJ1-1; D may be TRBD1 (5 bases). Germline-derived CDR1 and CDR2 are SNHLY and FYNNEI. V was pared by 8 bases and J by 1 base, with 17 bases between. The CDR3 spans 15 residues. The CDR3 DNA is TGTGCCAGCTCCGTGAGGGGTAGGGCGAACACTGAAGCTTTCTTT. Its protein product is CASSVRGRANTEAFF.

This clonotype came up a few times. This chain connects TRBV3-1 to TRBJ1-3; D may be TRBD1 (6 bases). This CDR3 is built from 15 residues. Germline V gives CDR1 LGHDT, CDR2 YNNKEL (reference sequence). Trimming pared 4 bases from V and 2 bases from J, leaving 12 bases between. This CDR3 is CASSLTGSPGNTIYF. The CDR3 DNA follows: TGTGCCAGCAGCCTCACAGGGTCGCCTGGAAACACCATATATTTT. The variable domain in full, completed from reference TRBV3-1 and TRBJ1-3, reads DTAVSQTPKYLVTQMGNDKSIKCEQNLGHDTMYWYKQDSKKFLKIMFSYNNKELIINETVPNRFSPKSPDKAHLNLHINSLELGDSAVYFCASSLTGSPGNTIYFGEGSWLTVV.

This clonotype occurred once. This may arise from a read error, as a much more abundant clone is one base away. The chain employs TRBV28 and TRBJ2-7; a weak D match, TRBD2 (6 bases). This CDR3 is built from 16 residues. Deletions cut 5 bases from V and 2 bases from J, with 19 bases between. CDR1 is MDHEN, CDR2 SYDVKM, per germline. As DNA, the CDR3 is TGTGCCAGCAGTGAGAGGCGGGACTCATCGCCCTACGAGCAGTACTTC. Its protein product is CASSERRDSSPYEQYF.